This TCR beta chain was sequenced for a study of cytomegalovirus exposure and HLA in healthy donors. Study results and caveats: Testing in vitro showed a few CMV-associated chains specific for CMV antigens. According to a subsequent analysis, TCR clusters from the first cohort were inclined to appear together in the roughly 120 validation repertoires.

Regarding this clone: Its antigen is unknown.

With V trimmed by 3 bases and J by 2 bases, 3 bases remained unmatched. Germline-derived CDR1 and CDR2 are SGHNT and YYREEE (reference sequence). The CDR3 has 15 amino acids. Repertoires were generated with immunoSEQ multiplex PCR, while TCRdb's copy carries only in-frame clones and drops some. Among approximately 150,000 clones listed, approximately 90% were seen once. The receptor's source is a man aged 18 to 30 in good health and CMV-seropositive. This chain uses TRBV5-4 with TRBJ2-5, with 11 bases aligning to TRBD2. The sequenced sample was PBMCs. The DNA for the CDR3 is TGTGCCAGCAGCTCTCCTAGCGGGGGGCAAGAGACCCAGTACTTC. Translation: CASSSPSGGQETQYF.